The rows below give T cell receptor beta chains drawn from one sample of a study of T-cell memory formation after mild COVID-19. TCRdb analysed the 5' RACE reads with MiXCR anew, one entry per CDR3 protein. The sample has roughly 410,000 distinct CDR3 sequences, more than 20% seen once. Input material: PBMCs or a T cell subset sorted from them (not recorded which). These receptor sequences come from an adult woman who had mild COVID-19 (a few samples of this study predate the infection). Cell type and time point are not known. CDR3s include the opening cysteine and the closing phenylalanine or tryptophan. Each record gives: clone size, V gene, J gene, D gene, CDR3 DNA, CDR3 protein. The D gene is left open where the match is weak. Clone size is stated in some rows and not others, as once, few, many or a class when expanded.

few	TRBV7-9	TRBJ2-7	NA	TGTGCCAGCAGCTTCGCCCGCGGGGACCACTACGAGCAGTACTTC	CASSFARGDHYEQYF
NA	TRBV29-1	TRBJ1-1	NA	TGCAGCGTTGGGGATGCGAACACTGAAGCTTTCTTT	CSVGDANTEAFF
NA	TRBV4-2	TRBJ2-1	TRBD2	TGTGCCAGCAGCCACGGGACTAGCGGAGACAATGAGCAGTTCTTC	CASSHGTSGDNEQFF
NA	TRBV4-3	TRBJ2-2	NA	TGCGCCAGCAGCCCTCGTGGCCAGGGGACCGGGGAGCTGTTTTTT	CASSPRGQGTGELFF
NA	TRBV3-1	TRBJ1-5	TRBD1	TGTGCCAGCAGCCAAGGGCCAGGGGGTGGGCAGCCCCAGCATTTT	CASSQGPGGGQPQHF
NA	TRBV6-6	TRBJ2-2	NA	TGTGCCAGCAATCAGGAGCGGACCGGGGAGCTGTTTTTT	CASNQERTGELFF
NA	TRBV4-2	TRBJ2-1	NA	TGTGCCAGCAGCCAGACTAGTTACCATGAGCAGTTCTTC	CASSQTSYHEQFF
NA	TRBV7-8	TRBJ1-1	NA	TGTGCCAGCAGCCAGCGGGAACAGGTGACCACTGAAGCTTTCTTT	CASSQREQVTTEAFF
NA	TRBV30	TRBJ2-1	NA	TGTGCCTGGAGTGTACGGAGTGGCAGCGAGCAGTTCTTC	CAWSVRSGSEQFF
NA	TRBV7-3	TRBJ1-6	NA	TGTGCCAGCAGCACCCCTCAGCCGTTCTACCACTTT	CASSTPQPFYHF
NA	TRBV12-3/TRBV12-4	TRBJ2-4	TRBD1	TGTGCCAGCAGTTTGGGCAACAGGGGGGCCCTAGCCAAAAACATTCAGTACTTC	CASSLGNRGALAKNIQYF
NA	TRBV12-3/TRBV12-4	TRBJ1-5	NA	TGTGCCAGCAGAAGGCCAGGGGGCAATCAGCCCCAGCATTTT	CASRRPGGNQPQHF
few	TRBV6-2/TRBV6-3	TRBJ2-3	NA	TGTGCCAGCGAGCAAGGCACAGATACGCAGTATTTT	CASEQGTDTQYF
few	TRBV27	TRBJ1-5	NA	TGTGCCAGCAGTTTATTTGCAGTGGATAGCAATCAGCCCCAGCATTTT	CASSLFAVDSNQPQHF
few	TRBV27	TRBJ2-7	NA	TGTGCCAGCCTCCCCTTTATCGGACCGTACTACGAGCAGTACTTC	CASLPFIGPYYEQYF
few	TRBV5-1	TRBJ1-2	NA	TGCGCCAGCAGCTTGGAGGAGGCGGGTGATGGCTACACCTTC	CASSLEEAGDGYTF
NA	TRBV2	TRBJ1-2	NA	TGTGCCAGCAGTGATCTAGCTAACTATGGCTACACCTTC	CASSDLANYGYTF
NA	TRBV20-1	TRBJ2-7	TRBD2	TGCAGTGCTCGCGGGACTAGCGACTACGAGCAGTACTTC	CSARGTSDYEQYF
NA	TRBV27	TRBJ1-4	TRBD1	TGTGCCAGCAGAAGGGACAGAGGTGAAAAACTGTTTTTT	CASRRDRGEKLFF
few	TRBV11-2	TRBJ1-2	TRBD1	TGTGCCAGCAGCTTAGATCTGGGCAGGGGGACTTCCTACACCTTC	CASSLDLGRGTSYTF
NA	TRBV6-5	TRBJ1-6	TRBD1	TGTGCCAGCAGTTTTACAGGGGGCGCTCACTATAATTCACCCCTCCACTTT	CASSFTGGAHYNSPLHF
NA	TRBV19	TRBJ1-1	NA	TGTGCCAGTACGGGGACAGAAGCTTTCTTT	CASTGTEAFF
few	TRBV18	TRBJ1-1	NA	TGTGCCAGCTCACCAAGGGAGGGAGTGAACACTGAAGCTTTCTTT	CASSPREGVNTEAFF
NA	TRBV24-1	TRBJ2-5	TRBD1	TGTGCCACCAGTGACACCGGGACAGGGACGGTTGAGACCCAGTACTTC	CATSDTGTGTVETQYF
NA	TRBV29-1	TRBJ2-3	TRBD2	TGCAGCGTTGGCCGGGGGGTCTTGGGCACAGATACGCAGTATTTT	CSVGRGVLGTDTQYF
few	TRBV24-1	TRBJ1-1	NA	TGTGCCACCAGTGATTTGCGGGGGACTGAAGCTTTCTTT	CATSDLRGTEAFF
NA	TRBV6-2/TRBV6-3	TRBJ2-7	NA	TGTGCCAGCAGTTGGGAGGCGACCTCCTACGAGCAGTACTTC	CASSWEATSYEQYF
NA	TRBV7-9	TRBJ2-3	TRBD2	TGTGCCAGCAGCCCGCGGGGACTAGCGGCTAGCACAGATACGCAGTATTTT	CASSPRGLAASTDTQYF
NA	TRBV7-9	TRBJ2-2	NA	TGTGCCAGCAGCTCCCAGGGTCTCGGGGAGCTGTTTTTT	CASSSQGLGELFF
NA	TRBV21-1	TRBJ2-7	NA	TGTGCCAGCAGCAAACGGGCCAGGGTCTACGAGCAGTACTTC	CASSKRARVYEQYF
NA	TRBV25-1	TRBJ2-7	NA	TGTGCCAGCAAACGGACGGATACCTACGAGCAGTACTTC	CASKRTDTYEQYF
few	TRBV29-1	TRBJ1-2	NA	TGCAGCGTCGCCGCAGGGAGAGGGTCTGGCTACACCTTC	CSVAAGRGSGYTF
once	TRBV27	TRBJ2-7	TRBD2	TGTGCCACCATTGGACTAGCAGGCGAGCAGTACTTC	CATIGLAGEQYF
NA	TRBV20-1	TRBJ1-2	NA	TGCAGTGCTAGAGACACAAGTTTTAACTATGGCTACACCTTC	CSARDTSFNYGYTF
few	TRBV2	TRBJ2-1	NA	TGTGCCACCAGCCCCAGTACGGTTGAGGAGCAGTTCTTC	CATSPSTVEEQFF
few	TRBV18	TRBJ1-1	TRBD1	TGTGCCAGCTCACCCTTGACAGGGGGGTACACTGAAGCTTTCTTT	CASSPLTGGYTEAFF
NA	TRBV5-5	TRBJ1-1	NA	TGTGCCAGCACCCTCACGGGGACGAACACTGAAGCTTTCTTT	CASTLTGTNTEAFF
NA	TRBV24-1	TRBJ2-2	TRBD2	TGTGCCACCAGTGATCTCAGCGGGGGCTACACCGGGGAGCTGTTTTTT	CATSDLSGGYTGELFF
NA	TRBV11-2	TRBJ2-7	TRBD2	TGTGCCAGCAGCTCCTGGACTAGCGGCGGAATCGAGCAGTACTTC	CASSSWTSGGIEQYF